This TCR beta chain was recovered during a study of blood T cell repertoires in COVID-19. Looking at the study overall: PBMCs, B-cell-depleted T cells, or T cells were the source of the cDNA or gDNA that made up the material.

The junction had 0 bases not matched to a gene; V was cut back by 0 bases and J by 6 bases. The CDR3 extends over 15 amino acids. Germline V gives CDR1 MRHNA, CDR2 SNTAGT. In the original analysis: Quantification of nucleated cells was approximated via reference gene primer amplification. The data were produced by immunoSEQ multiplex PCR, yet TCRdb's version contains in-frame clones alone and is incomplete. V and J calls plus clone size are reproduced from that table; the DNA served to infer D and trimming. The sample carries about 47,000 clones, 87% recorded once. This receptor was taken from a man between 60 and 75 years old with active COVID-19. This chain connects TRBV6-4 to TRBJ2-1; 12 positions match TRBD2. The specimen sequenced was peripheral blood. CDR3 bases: TGTGCCAGCAGTGACTCGACTAGCGGGAGCAATGAGCAGTTCTTC. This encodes CASSDSTSGSNEQFF.